The 27 T cell receptor beta chains presented below share a single source sample, sequenced in a study of T-cell reconstitution after alpha-beta-depleted transplantation in children. Molecular barcoding with unique molecular identifiers was used for the TCRbeta library. TCRdb reprocessed the PCR reads via MiXCR and lists one record per CDR3 protein. The repertoire holds about 220,000 distinct CDR3 sequences, with roughly a sixth as singletons. The source material was PBMCs, mostly from graft donor cells, sampled 360 days after TCRalphabeta/CD19-depleted stem cell transplant. The receptors were sampled from a male patient aged 2 to 9 who had a stem cell transplant for acute lymphoblastic leukemia, so the T cells may come from the graft donor.

This chain connects TRBV20-1 to TRBJ2-5; D gene unclear. From germline, CDR1 is DFQATT and CDR2 SNEGSKA (reference sequence). V lost 3 bases, J lost 0 bases, and 2 bases lay in between. The CDR3 is made up of 11 amino acids. The CDR3 bases are TGCAGTGCTAGCAACCAAGAGACCCAGTACTTC. It yields the protein CSASNQETQYF.

The chain combines TRBV15 with TRBJ2-1; 7 bases line up with TRBD2. Trimming took 0 bases from V and 1 from J; bases not matched to a gene: 3. Germline V gene data show CDR1 as LNHNV and CDR2 as YYDKDF (reference sequence). The CDR3 sequence is 16 residues long. The CDR3 protein is CATSRDWGGSYNEQFF. DNA of the CDR3: TGTGCCACCAGCAGAGACTGGGGGGGGTCCTACAATGAGCAGTTCTTC.

The CDR3 nucleotides are TGCGCCAGCACGGACAGGGGGCCGGGTCAGCCCCAGCATTTT. Translating gives CASTDRGPGQPQHF. The chain couples TRBV10-2 to TRBJ1-5; 11 bases are shared with TRBD1. This CDR3 region has 14 residues. The germline gives CDR1 WSHSY, CDR2 SAAADI. The V and J ends lost 7 bases and 6 bases, in that order; junction bases with no gene match: 5.

The chain is built from TRBV25-1 and TRBJ2-3; 9 bases line up with TRBD1. Unmatched junction bases numbered 12, after V lost 3 bases and J lost 5 bases. The V gene's germline CDR1 is MGHDK and CDR2 SYGVNS. The CDR3 loop spans 17 amino acids. CDR3 coding DNA: TGTGCCAGCAGTGAGCCCCCGGGACAGGGATCGAGAGATACGCAGTATTTT. Translating it yields CASSEPPGQGSRDTQYF. The full variable domain, completed using reference TRBV25-1 and TRBJ2-3, is EADIYQTPRYLVIGTGKKITLECSQTMGHDKMYWYQQDPGMELHLIHYSYGVNSTEKGDLSSESTVSRIRTEHFPLTLESARPSHTSQYLCASSEPPGQGSRDTQYFGPGTRLTVL.

The chain couples TRBV18 to TRBJ2-7; D call uncertain. CDR3 size: 14 residues. V lost 4 bases and J lost 0, with 10 bases in between. Germline CDR1 reads KGHSH; CDR2 reads LQKENI. The CDR3 is CASSRIDGSYEQYF. The CDR3 nucleotides are TGTGCCAGCTCACGAATCGACGGCTCCTACGAGCAGTACTTC.

This clonotype was counted between two and nine times. The J gene is TRBJ2-5, the V gene TRBV5-1; D ambiguous. Trimming stripped 3 bases from V and 2 bases from J, with 8 bases between. Germline CDR1 and CDR2: SGHRS and YFSETQ. The CDR3 length is 13 residues. Here the CDR3 DNA reads TGCGCCAGCAGCTCGGGTATGCAAGAGACCCAGTACTTC. It yields the protein CASSSGMQETQYF.

This sequence joins TRBV9 and TRBJ2-7; a weak D match, TRBD1 (5 bases). Trimming shortened V by 0 bases and J by 0 bases, and 10 bases separated the two germline ends. CDR1 is SGDLS, CDR2 YYNGEE, per germline. This CDR3 is 15 amino acids long. The CDR3 coding sequence is TGTGCCAGCAGCGTAGAAGTACAGGCCTCCTACGAGCAGTACTTC. Its protein is CASSVEVQASYEQYF.

The table lists this clonotype with a few counts. The rearrangement uses TRBV5-1 and TRBJ2-5, with 8 positions matching TRBD1. V shed 2 bases and J 5 bases; nucleotides not matched to a gene: 5. This CDR3 is 14 amino acids long. Germline V gene sequence: CDR1 SGHRS, CDR2 YFSETQ. CDR3 sequence: CASSLQGVGETQYF. The CDR3 region has the DNA TGCGCCAGCAGCTTACAGGGGGTTGGGGAGACCCAGTACTTC.

In its sample, this clonotype was seen a few times. The V gene is TRBV27, the J gene TRBJ2-3, with D perhaps TRBD1 or TRBD2 (6 bases each). This CDR3 is 17 amino acids long. Per germline, CDR1 MNHEY and CDR2 SMNVEV (reference sequence). V gave up 6 bases and J gave up 0 bases, with 19 bases separating them. In DNA form, the CDR3 reads TGTGCCAGCAGCATAGCGGACAGCCCCCGTAGCACAGATACGCAGTATTTT. It is translated as CASSIADSPRSTDTQYF.

The J gene is TRBJ2-7, the V gene TRBV29-1; no firm D call. CDR3 length: 13 residues. V was cut by 2 bases and J by 6 bases, with 14 bases left in between. Germline V lookup: CDR1 SQVTM, CDR2 ANQGSEA. CDR3 sequence reads: CSVEQSDRTEQYF. CDR3 DNA sequence: TGCAGCGTTGAACAGTCAGATAGAACCGAGCAGTACTTC.

This chain uses TRBV20-1 with TRBJ2-1; D possibly corresponds to TRBD2 (7 bases). This CDR3 region has 16 residues. The V gene lost 2 bases and the J gene lost 5 bases, with 19 bases spanning the gap. The germline V gene encodes CDR1 DFQATT and CDR2 SNEGSKA (reference sequence). CDR3 coding DNA: TGCAGTGCTAGACGACGGGGGCGGGAGATCCACAATGAGCAGTTCTTC. Protein product: CSARRRGREIHNEQFF.

A remark on this clonotype: A much larger clone lies a single base off, so this may be a read error. The gene calls are TRBV10-3 and TRBJ2-7; D possibly corresponds to TRBD1 (6 bases). The CDR3 covers 13 residues. V was cut by 10 bases and J by 1 base, with 14 bases left in between. Germline loops: CDR1 ENHRY, CDR2 SYGVKD. This chain's CDR3 is CATLRTESYEQYF. The DNA of the CDR3 is TGTGCCACCCTAAGGACAGAGTCCTACGAGCAGTACTTC.

This clonotype was seen only a few times. The chain recombines TRBV20-1 with TRBJ2-3; maybe TRBD1 (5 bases). V was shortened by 6 bases and J by 1 base, with 11 bases between the two germline ends. CDR3 length: 13 residues. Per the germline V gene, CDR1 is DFQATT and CDR2 is SNEGSKA (reference sequence). CDR3 amino acids: CSAWKGGTDTQYF. DNA of the CDR3: TGCAGTGCCTGGAAAGGGGGCACAGATACGCAGTATTTT.

J is TRBJ2-7 and V is TRBV7-2; D ambiguous. The CDR3 contains 14 residues. Trimming took off 2 bases at V and 3 bases at J, with 11 bases between the two ends. Germline CDR1 SGHTA, CDR2 FQGNSA. CDR3: CASSLRSVNYEQYF. CDR3 nucleotide sequence: TGTGCCAGCAGCTTACGAAGCGTGAACTACGAGCAGTACTTC.

The chain has TRBV29-1 and TRBJ1-1; a weak D match, TRBD1 (5 bases). V was pared by 8 bases and J by 6 bases, with 13 bases between. Germline V gene data show CDR1 as SQVTM and CDR2 as ANQGSEA. This CDR3 is built from 11 residues. The CDR3 loop reads CSSRWGPEAFF. The CDR3 DNA sequence: TGCAGCTCTCGGTGGGGCCCTGAAGCTTTCTTT.

The chain joins TRBV14 to TRBJ2-1; TRBD2 matches at 8 bases. The CDR3 is made up of 16 amino acids. After removal of 4 bases from V and 0 bases from J, the junction contained 5 bases not matched to a gene. CDR1 and CDR2 from the germline V gene are SGHDN and FVKESK. The CDR3 is CASSRWAGGSYNEQFF. The CDR3 region has the DNA TGTGCCAGCAGCCGTTGGGCGGGAGGCTCCTACAATGAGCAGTTCTTC.

V gene TRBV4-1 combines with J gene TRBJ1-6, with D possibly being TRBD1 (5 bases). V was clipped by 0 bases and J by 9 bases, with 18 bases between them. CDR1 is MGHRA, CDR2 YSYEKL, per germline. This CDR3 comprises 17 residues. CDR3 region: CASSQEDGAANTSPLHF. The CDR3 DNA sequence: TGCGCCAGCAGCCAAGAGGATGGGGCAGCCAATACTTCACCCCTCCACTTT.

The genes are TRBV6-6 and TRBJ2-1; D gene ambiguous. CDR3 length: 13 residues. V was cut by 6 bases and J by 6 bases, with 12 bases left in between. The germline V gene has CDR1 MNHNY and CDR2 SVGAGI (reference sequence). For the CDR3, the DNA is TGTGCCAGCAGACCAGACGGTGGCAATGAGCAGTTCTTC. Its protein product is CASRPDGGNEQFF.

This rearrangement joins TRBV3-1 to TRBJ2-1; 7 bases line up with TRBD2. V gave up 3 bases and J gave up 4 bases; unmatched junction bases: 6. The CDR3 totals 15 residues. Germline CDR1 and CDR2: LGHDT and YNNKEL (reference sequence). CDR3 protein: CASSHSSGLYNEQFF. CDR3 in DNA: TGTGCCAGCAGCCACTCTAGCGGCCTTTACAATGAGCAGTTCTTC.

The V and J genes are TRBV28 and TRBJ2-7; the match to TRBD1 covers 7 bases. CDR3 size: 14 residues. V lost 5 bases to trimming and J lost 4 bases; unmatched junction nucleotides: 8. In germline, CDR1 is MDHEN, CDR2 SYDVKM. The CDR3: CASSPGTDFYEQYF. The CDR3 DNA reads TGTGCCAGCAGTCCCGGGACAGATTTTTACGAGCAGTACTTC. Looking up the rest from reference TRBV28 and TRBJ2-7 gives the full variable domain: DVKVTQSSRYLVKRTGEKVFLECVQDMDHENMFWYRQDPGLGLRLIYFSYDVKMKEKGDIPEGYSVSREKKERFSLILESASTNQTSMYLCASSPGTDFYEQYFGPGTRLTVT.

As for this clonotype: A single base separates this from a much larger clone, so it may be a read error. V usage is TRBV12-3 or TRBV12-4 and J usage is TRBJ2-7; D gene ambiguous. The CDR3 is 10 amino acids. Trimming cost V 3 bases and J 5 bases, with 2 bases left between them. CDR3 nucleotides: TGTGCCAGCAGTTTGCACGAGCAGTACTTC. It yields the protein CASSLHEQYF.

As concerns this clonotype: Here the CDR3 omits its conserved ending phenylalanine or tryptophan, so a read error is the likely source. The chain couples TRBV12-3 or TRBV12-4 to TRBJ1-3, with unresolved D. Trimming shortened V by 3 bases and J by 0 bases, and 9 bases separated the two germline ends. This CDR3 spans 15 amino acids. CDR3 in DNA: TGTGCCAGCAGTTTGTGGCTTAGCTCTGGAAACACCATATATTCT. Translation: CASSLWLSSGNTIYS.

The chain carries TRBV9 and TRBJ2-2; 7 nucleotides match TRBD2. CDR1 is SGDLS, CDR2 YYNGEE, per germline. Losses at the gene ends were 4 bases for V and 1 base for J; bases not matched to a gene: 10. This CDR3 has 17 amino acids. As DNA, the CDR3 is TGTGCCAGCAGCCGCTTCTGGGGCGGGGGGAACACCGGGGAGCTGTTTTTT. Translating it yields CASSRFWGGGNTGELFF.

In this sample, this clonotype turned up a few times. The V gene is TRBV5-1, the J gene TRBJ1-2; 7 bases align to TRBD1. CDR3 length: 15 residues. Germline V lookup: CDR1 SGHRS, CDR2 YFSETQ. V dropped 3 bases and J dropped 7; count of bases not matched to a gene: 12. The CDR3, as DNA: TGCGCCAGCAGCTCCGGACAGGCAGGGGACCGTGGCTACACCTTC. It yields the protein CASSSGQAGDRGYTF. The complete variable domain, with remaining parts taken from reference TRBV5-1 and TRBJ1-2, reads KAGVTQTPRYLIKTRGQQVTLSCSPISGHRSVSWYQQTPGQGLQFLFEYFSETQRNKGNFPGRFSGRQFSNSRSEMNVSTLELGDSALYLCASSSGQAGDRGYTFGSGTRLTVV.

This clonotype came up a few times. The chain uses TRBV18 and TRBJ2-2, with D possibly matching TRBD1 (6 bases). Looked up from germline, CDR1 is KGHSH and CDR2 is LQKENI. V dropped 5 bases and J dropped 3 bases, with 10 bases sitting between them. This CDR3 is 14 amino acids long. The CDR3 DNA is TGTGCCAGCTCAAGGACAGAAGACACCGGGGAGCTGTTTTTT. Protein product: CASSRTEDTGELFF.

CDR3 in DNA: TGTGCCATCAGTGGAGGGAGGGGAAGTGGCACTGAAGCTTTCTTT. Translated, it gives CAISGGRGSGTEAFF. The chain recombines TRBV10-3 with TRBJ1-1; perhaps TRBD1 as D (5 bases). The CDR3 contains 15 residues. V gave up 4 bases and J gave up 4 bases, with 16 bases separating them. Per germline, CDR1 ENHRY and CDR2 SYGVKD.

This clonotype was detected only a few times. The chain is built from TRBV15 and TRBJ2-1, with D perhaps TRBD2 (5 bases). CDR3 length: 14 residues. Per the germline V gene, CDR1 is LNHNV and CDR2 is YYDKDF (reference sequence). V was pared by 0 bases and J by 10 bases, with 13 bases between. The CDR3 DNA follows: TGTGCCACCAGCAGAGATCGTACTTTAGCGGAGCAGTTCTTC. Its protein product is CATSRDRTLAEQFF.